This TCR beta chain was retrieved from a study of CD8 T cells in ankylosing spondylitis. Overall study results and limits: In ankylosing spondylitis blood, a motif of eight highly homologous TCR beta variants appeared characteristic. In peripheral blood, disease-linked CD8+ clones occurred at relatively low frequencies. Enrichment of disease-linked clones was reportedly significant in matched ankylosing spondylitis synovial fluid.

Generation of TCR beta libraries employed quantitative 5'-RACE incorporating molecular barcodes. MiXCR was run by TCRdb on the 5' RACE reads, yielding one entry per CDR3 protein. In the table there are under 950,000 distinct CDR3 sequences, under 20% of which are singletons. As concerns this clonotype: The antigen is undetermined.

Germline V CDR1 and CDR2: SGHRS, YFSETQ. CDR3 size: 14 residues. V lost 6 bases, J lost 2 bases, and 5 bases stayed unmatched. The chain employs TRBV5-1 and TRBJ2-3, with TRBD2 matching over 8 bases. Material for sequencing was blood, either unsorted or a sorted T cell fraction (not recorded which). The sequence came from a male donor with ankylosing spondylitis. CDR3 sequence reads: CASTAGGNTDTQYF. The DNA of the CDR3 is TGCGCCAGCACCGCGGGGGGAAACACAGATACGCAGTATTTT.